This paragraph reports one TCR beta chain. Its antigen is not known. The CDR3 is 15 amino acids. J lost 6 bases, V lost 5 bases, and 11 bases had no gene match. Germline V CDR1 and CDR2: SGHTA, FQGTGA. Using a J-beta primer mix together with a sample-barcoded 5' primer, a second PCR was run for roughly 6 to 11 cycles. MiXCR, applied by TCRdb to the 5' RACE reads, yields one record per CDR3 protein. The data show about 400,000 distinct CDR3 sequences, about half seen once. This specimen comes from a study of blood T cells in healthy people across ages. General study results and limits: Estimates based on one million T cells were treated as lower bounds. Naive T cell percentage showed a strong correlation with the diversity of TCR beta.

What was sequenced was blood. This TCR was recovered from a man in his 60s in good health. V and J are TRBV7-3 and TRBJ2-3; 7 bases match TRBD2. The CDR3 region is CASSPASGARDTQYF. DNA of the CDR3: TGTGCCAGCAGCCCGGCTAGCGGAGCTAGGGATACGCAGTATTTT.